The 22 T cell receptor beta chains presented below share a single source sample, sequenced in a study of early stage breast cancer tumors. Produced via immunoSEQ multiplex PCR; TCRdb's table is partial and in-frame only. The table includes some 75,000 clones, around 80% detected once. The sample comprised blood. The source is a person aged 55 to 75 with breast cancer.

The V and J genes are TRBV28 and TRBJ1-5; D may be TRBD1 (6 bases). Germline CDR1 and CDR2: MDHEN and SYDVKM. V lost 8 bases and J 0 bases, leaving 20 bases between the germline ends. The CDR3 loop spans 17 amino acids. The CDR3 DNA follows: TGTGCCAGCCATAGGGGTGGGGGCAGTTATAGCAATCAGCCCCAGCATTTT. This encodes CASHRGGGSYSNQPQHF.

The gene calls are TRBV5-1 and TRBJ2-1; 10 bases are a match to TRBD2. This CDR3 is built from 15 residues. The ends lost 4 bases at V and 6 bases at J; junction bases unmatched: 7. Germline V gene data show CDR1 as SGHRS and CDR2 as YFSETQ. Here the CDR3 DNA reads TGCGCCAGCAGCCCGCTAGCGGGGGAGGGCAATGAGCAGTTCTTC. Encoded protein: CASSPLAGEGNEQFF.

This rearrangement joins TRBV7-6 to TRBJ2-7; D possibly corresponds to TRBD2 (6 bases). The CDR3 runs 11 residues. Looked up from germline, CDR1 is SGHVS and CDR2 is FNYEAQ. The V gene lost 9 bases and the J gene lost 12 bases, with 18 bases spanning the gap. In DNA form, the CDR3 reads TGTGCCAGTCAGAACTCCGGGAGAGCGTACTTC. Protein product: CASQNSGRAYF.

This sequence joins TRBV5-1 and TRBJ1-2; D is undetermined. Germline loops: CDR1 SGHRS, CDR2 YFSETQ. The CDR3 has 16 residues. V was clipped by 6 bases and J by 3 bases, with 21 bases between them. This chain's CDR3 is CASTTTGRADDYGYTF. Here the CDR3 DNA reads TGCGCCAGCACTACGACTGGTAGGGCGGATGACTATGGCTACACCTTC.

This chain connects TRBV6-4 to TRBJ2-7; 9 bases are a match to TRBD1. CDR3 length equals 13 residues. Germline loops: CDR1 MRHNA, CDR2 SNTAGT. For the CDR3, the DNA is TGTAAGTATCCCCCACAGGGGGCGGAGGAGCAGTACTTC. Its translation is CKYPPQGAEEQYF.

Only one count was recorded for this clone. CDR3 coding DNA: TGTGCCAGCAGTTACTCCCCCAGGGGTGACACTGAAGCTTTCTTT. Translating gives CASSYSPRGDTEAFF. This chain uses TRBV6-6 with TRBJ1-1; a weak D match, TRBD1 (6 bases). The CDR3 runs 15 residues. CDR1 and CDR2 from the germline V gene are MNHNY and SVGAGI (reference sequence). Trimming took off 0 bases at V and 3 bases at J, with 11 bases between the two ends.

This chain's CDR3 is CASRRQGASEQYF. CDR3 sequence (DNA): TGTGCCAGCAGACGACAGGGTGCCAGCGAGCAGTACTTC. The J gene is TRBJ2-7, the V gene TRBV5-6; TRBD1 matches at 7 bases. Germline-derived CDR1 and CDR2 are SGHDT and YYEEEE. This CDR3 is built from 13 residues. V shed 5 bases, J shed 6 bases, and the junction held 8 bases outside the gene matches.

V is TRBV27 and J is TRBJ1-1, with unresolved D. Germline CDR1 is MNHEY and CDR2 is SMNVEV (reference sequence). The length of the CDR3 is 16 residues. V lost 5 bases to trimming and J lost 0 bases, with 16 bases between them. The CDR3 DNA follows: TGTGCCAGCAGTCACCAAGGGTTGGGTTTGAACACTGAAGCTTTCTTT. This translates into CASSHQGLGLNTEAFF.

CDR3 DNA: TGTGCCAGCAGCTTATTCCTGACAGTTGCCGGGGGAAACACCATATATTTT. Protein product: CASSLFLTVAGGNTIYF. The chain combines TRBV7-8 with TRBJ1-3, with a possible D match to TRBD1 (5 bases). The CDR3 is 17 residues long. Trimming pared 2 bases from V and 4 bases from J, leaving 18 bases between. CDR1 and CDR2 from the germline V gene are SGHVS and FQNEAQ.

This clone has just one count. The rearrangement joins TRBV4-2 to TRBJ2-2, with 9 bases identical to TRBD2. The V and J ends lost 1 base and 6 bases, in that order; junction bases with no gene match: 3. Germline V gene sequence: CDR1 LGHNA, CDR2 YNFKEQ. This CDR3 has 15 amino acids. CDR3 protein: CASSQGGTSPGELFF. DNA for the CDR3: TGTGCCAGCAGCCAAGGGGGGACTAGCCCCGGGGAGCTGTTTTTT.

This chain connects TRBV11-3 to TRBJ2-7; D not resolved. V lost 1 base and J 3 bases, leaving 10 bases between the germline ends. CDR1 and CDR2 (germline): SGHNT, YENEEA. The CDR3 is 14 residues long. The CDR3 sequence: CASSLGRLLYEQYF. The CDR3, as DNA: TGTGCCAGCAGCTTAGGCCGGCTTCTCTACGAGCAGTACTTC.

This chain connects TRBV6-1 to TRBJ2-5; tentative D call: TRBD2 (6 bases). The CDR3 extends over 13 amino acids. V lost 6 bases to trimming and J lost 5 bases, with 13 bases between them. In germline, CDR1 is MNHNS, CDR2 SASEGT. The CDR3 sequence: CASRLAGMETQYF. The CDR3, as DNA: TGTGCCAGCAGGCTCGCGGGGATGGAGACCCAGTACTTC.

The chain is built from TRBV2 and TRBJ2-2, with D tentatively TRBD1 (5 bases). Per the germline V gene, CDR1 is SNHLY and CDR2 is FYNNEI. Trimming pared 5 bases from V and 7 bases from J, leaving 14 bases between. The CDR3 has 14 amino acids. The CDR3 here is CASSRQSLGGELFF. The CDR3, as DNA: TGTGCCAGCAGTAGACAGAGTCTGGGCGGGGAGCTGTTTTTT.

The CDR3 loop is CASTPNTGELFF. CDR3 coding DNA: TGTGCCAGCACCCCTAACACCGGGGAGCTGTTTTTT. V gene TRBV6-1 combines with J gene TRBJ2-2; D gene ambiguous. The germline V and J ends were trimmed by 7 bases and 2 bases, with 5 bases remaining between them. The germline V gene encodes CDR1 MNHNS and CDR2 SASEGT. The CDR3 totals 12 residues.

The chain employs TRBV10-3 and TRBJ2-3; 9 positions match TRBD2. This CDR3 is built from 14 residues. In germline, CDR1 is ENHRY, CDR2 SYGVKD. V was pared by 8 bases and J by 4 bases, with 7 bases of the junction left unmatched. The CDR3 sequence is CAIGRTSGPDTQYF. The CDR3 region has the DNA TGTGCCATCGGGCGAACTAGCGGGCCAGATACGCAGTATTTT.

The CDR3 sequence: CASSAPTANTEAFF. The CDR3 coding sequence is TGTGCCAGCAGCGCCCCTACAGCGAACACTGAAGCTTTCTTT. The chain links TRBV7-9 to TRBJ1-1; D is ambiguous. Trimming pared 5 bases from V and 1 base from J, leaving 11 bases between. Per germline, CDR1 SEHNR and CDR2 FQNEAQ (reference sequence). CDR3 size: 14 residues.

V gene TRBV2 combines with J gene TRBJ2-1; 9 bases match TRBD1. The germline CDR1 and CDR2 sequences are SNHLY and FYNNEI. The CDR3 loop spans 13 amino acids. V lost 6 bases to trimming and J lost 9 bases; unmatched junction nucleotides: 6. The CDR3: CASRGDRVSEQFF. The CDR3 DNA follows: TGTGCCAGCAGGGGGGACAGGGTCTCTGAGCAGTTCTTC. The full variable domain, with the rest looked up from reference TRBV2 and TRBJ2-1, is EPEVTQTPSHQVTQMGQEVILRCVPISNHLYFYWYRQILGQKVEFLVSFYNNEISEKSEIFDDQFSVERPDGSNFTLKIRSTKLEDSAMYFCASRGDRVSEQFFGPGTRLTVL.

The CDR3 nucleotides are TGTGCCAGCAGTTACTCTCCGGGGTCCGGGGAGCTGTTTTTT. The encoded protein is CASSYSPGSGELFF. This chain joins TRBV6-5 and TRBJ2-2, with D possibly TRBD2 on 5 matching bases. Germline V gives CDR1 MNHEY, CDR2 SVGAGI. The CDR3 contains 14 residues. V lost 0 bases, J lost 6 bases, and 8 bases lay in between.

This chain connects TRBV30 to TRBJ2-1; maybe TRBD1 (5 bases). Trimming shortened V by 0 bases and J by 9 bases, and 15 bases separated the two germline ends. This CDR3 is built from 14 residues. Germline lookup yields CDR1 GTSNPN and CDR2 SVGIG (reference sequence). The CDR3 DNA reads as TGTGCCTGGAGTGTGGGGCCCAGGCTCGGTGAGCAGTTCTTC. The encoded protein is CAWSVGPRLGEQFF. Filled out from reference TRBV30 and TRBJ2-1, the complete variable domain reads SQTIHQWPATLVQPVGSPLSLECTVEGTSNPNLYWYRQAAGRGLQLLFYSVGIGQISSEVPQNLSASRPQDRQFILSSKKLLLSDSGFYLCAWSVGPRLGEQFFGPGTRLTVL.

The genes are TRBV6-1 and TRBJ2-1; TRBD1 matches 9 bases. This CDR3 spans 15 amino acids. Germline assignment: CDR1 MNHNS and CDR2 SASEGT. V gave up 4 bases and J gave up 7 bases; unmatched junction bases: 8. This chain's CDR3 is CASSVSGTGSNEQFF. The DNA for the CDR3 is TGTGCCAGCAGTGTCTCCGGGACAGGGTCGAATGAGCAGTTCTTC.

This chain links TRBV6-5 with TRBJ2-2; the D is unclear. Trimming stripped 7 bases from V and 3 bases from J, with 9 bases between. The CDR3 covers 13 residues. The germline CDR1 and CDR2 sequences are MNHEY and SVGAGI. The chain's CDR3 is CASIPNDTGELFF. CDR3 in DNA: TGTGCCAGCATACCCAACGACACCGGGGAGCTGTTTTTT.

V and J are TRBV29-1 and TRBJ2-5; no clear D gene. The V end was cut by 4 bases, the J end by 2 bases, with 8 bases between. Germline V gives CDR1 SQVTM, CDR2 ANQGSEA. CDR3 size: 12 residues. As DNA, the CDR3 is TGCAGCGTTGCGGTGGGTCAAGAGACCCAGTACTTC. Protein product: CSVAVGQETQYF.